These 15 T cell receptor beta chains were sequenced from one sample in a study of blood T cell repertoires in COVID-19. The repertoire was sequenced with immunoSEQ multiplex PCR; TCRdb's copy has only in-frame clones and lacks some. The table lists approximately 330,000 clones, 87% of them singletons, with approximately 9.4% in the top ten. Sequencing used peripheral blood. These receptors were obtained from a man under 40 with COVID-19, enrolled during active disease.

As DNA, the CDR3 is TGCGCCAGCAGCCAAGGGACAGGGAGAAACATTCAGTACTTC. It is translated as CASSQGTGRNIQYF. The chain couples TRBV4-1 to TRBJ2-4; 8 bases map to TRBD1. The V segment lost 1 base and the J segment 6 bases; nucleotides outside the gene matches: 2. Germline CDR1 and CDR2: MGHRA and YSYEKL. The CDR3 covers 14 residues.

This clone was observed a handful of times. This chain uses TRBV7-2 with TRBJ1-2; a weak D match, TRBD1 (6 bases). The V and J ends lost 2 bases and 7 bases respectively, with 11 bases between them. CDR1 is SGHTA and CDR2 is FQGNSA in the germline V gene. The CDR3 is made up of 13 amino acids. CDR3 loop: CASSLNTGPGYTF. CDR3 bases: TGTGCCAGCAGCTTAAATACAGGGCCTGGCTACACCTTC.

This clone was seen a single time. The rearrangement links TRBV4-1 to TRBJ1-2; TRBD1 matches 7 bases. The germline gives CDR1 MGHRA, CDR2 YSYEKL. The CDR3 contains 14 residues. The junction had 9 bases not matched to a gene; V was cut back by 4 bases and J by 7 bases. The CDR3 DNA reads TGCGCCAGCAGCCTCTCACAGGGGATGCGTGGCTACACCTTC. Translating it yields CASSLSQGMRGYTF.

This clone was counted only a few times. The chain couples TRBV9 to TRBJ2-7; maybe TRBD2 (5 bases). Trimming removed 6 bases from V and 5 bases from J, with 24 bases in between. From germline, CDR1 is SGDLS and CDR2 YYNGEE. This CDR3 has 16 amino acids. Written as DNA, the CDR3 is TGTGCCAGCACCCCGGCGGGTAGTCGTGCCAGCGACGAGCAGTACTTC. This gives the protein CASTPAGSRASDEQYF.

The CDR3 sequence is CSVGPSGQYGYTF. CDR3 coding DNA: TGCAGCGTTGGACCCTCGGGACAATATGGCTACACCTTC. This chain links TRBV29-1 with TRBJ1-2; maybe TRBD1 (6 bases). V shed 4 bases and J shed 5 bases, with 14 bases lying between them. Germline V gene data show CDR1 as SQVTM and CDR2 as ANQGSEA. The CDR3 has 13 amino acids.

This clone is categorized as medium-sized. The chain joins TRBV7-9 to TRBJ2-2; D could derive from TRBD1 or TRBD2 (6 bases each). Trimming left V 10 bases short and J 4 bases short, with 16 bases between. Germline V lookup: CDR1 SEHNR, CDR2 FQNEAQ (reference sequence). There are 14 residues in the CDR3. This CDR3 reads CATTGDIRTGELFF. The DNA of the CDR3 is TGTGCCACCACGGGGGACATCCGCACCGGGGAGCTGTTTTTT.

The chain employs TRBV19 and TRBJ1-5, with TRBD1 identical over 8 bases. Germline loops: CDR1 LNHDA, CDR2 SQIVND (reference sequence). The CDR3 is 16 residues long. The trim removed 5 bases at V and 0 bases at J, leaving 6 bases unmatched. The CDR3 nucleotides read TGTGCCAGTAGTTTACAGGGGGATTATAGCAATCAGCCCCAGCATTTT. It encodes CASSLQGDYSNQPQHF.

This sequence joins TRBV10-3 and TRBJ2-1, with TRBD1 matching 8 bases. Germline values: CDR1 ENHRY, CDR2 SYGVKD. The V segment lost 2 bases and the J segment 10 bases; nucleotides outside the gene matches: 10. The CDR3 runs 15 residues. The CDR3 here is CAISEKAGGSGEQFF. The CDR3 coding sequence is TGTGCCATCAGTGAGAAGGCAGGGGGCTCGGGGGAGCAGTTCTTC.

This sequence joins TRBV30 and TRBJ2-4; D is possibly TRBD2 (7 bases). CDR1 is GTSNPN, CDR2 SVGIG, per germline (reference sequence). The CDR3 loop spans 15 amino acids. The germline V and J ends were trimmed by 0 bases and 7 bases, with 16 bases remaining between them. The CDR3 loop is CAWSVGGGGFNIQYF. CDR3 bases: TGTGCCTGGAGTGTAGGGGGGGGAGGTTTTAACATTCAGTACTTC.

This rearrangement joins TRBV19 to TRBJ2-7; 9 nucleotides align to TRBD1. This CDR3 has 13 amino acids. Germline CDR1 is LNHDA and CDR2 is SQIVND (reference sequence). The ends lost 7 bases at V and 6 bases at J; junction bases unmatched: 7. As DNA, the CDR3 is TGTGCCAGTACGGGGACAGGGTTAGGCGAGCAGTACTTC. This encodes CASTGTGLGEQYF. The whole variable domain, filled in from reference TRBV19 and TRBJ2-7, reads DGGITQSPKYLFRKEGQNVTLSCEQNLNHDAMYWYRQDPGQGLRLIYYSQIVNDFQKGDIAEGYSVSREKKESFPLTVTSAQKNPTAFYLCASTGTGLGEQYFGPGTRLTVT.

This clone was recorded only once. This chain joins TRBV6-2 or TRBV6-3 and TRBJ1-3, with D possibly matching TRBD1 (6 bases). The germline gives CDR1 MNHEY, CDR2 SVGEGT. CDR3 size: 16 residues. V dropped 5 bases and J dropped 1 base, with 15 bases sitting between them. Here the CDR3 DNA reads TGTGCCAGCAGTATTACAGGGAGTTCGTCTGGAAACACCATATATTTT. Protein sequence: CASSITGSSSGNTIYF.

The chain is built from TRBV28 and TRBJ2-1; 11 bases line up with TRBD1. The CDR3 spans 15 residues. V lost 5 bases to trimming and J lost 4 bases; unmatched junction nucleotides: 4. Germline V gene data show CDR1 as MDHEN and CDR2 as SYDVKM. CDR3 amino acids: CASSPGTGGYNEQFF. The CDR3 nucleotides read TGTGCCAGCAGTCCCGGGACAGGGGGGTACAATGAGCAGTTCTTC.

This clone appeared a single time. The chain uses TRBV4-2 and TRBJ1-1; D unclear. The CDR3 has 14 residues. CDR1 LGHNA and CDR2 YNFKEQ come from the germline V gene. The V end lost 4 bases, the J end lost 3 bases, and 12 bases lay between the germline ends. The DNA for the CDR3 is TGTGCCAGCAGCCCCCGGTTGGTCGACACTGAAGCTTTCTTT. Amino acid sequence: CASSPRLVDTEAFF.

V usage is TRBV12-5 and J usage is TRBJ1-2; TRBD1 agrees at 10 bases. After removal of 3 bases from V and 6 bases from J, the junction contained 7 bases not matched to a gene. CDR1 is LGHNT, CDR2 FRNRAP, per germline. CDR3 size: 15 residues. The CDR3 DNA sequence: TGTGCTAGTGGTTTACGACAGGGGGCATCTGATGGCTACACCTTC. Its translation: CASGLRQGASDGYTF.

The rearrangement uses TRBV7-2 and TRBJ2-4, with a weak D call TRBD2 (7 bases). CDR3 length: 15 residues. CDR1 and CDR2 from the germline V gene are SGHTA and FQGNSA. Trimming removed 4 bases from V and 6 bases from J, with 16 bases in between. In DNA form, the CDR3 reads TGTGCCAGCAGCTCTTTTAGGGGAGGGGGAAACATTCAGTACTTC. Translating it yields CASSSFRGGGNIQYF.